One sample yielded the 17 T cell receptor beta chains listed below, sequenced in a study of blood T cells in healthy people across ages (dated by TCRdb to about 2015). The library relied on 5' RACE. The reads were generated on an Illumina HiSeq 2500. A second roughly 6 to 12 cycle PCR used a sample-barcoded 5' primer and a J-beta primer mix. In-frame beta chains were kept once TCRdb had trimmed the public reads at Q25 with fastp and called clones with MiXCR. For every CDR3 protein sequence, its rows merge into one entry that carries the most common genes and DNA. In all, the sample holds hundreds of thousands of distinct CDR3 sequences, and 45% to 50% of those were seen once. In total, the top ten clones hold 25% to 35% of the sample. The specimen sequenced was blood. These receptors originate from a woman aged 60-75 years in good health.

Only a few counts were recorded for this clonotype. This chain's CDR3 is CASSLEGQGSTQYF. CDR3 in DNA: TGTGCCAGCAGCTTAGAGGGACAGGGGTCGACCCAGTACTTC. This sequence joins TRBV7-2 and TRBJ2-4; 10 bases fit TRBD1. With the DNA end fitting TRBJ2-5 better, the J assignment may be wrong. Germline CDR1 reads SGHTA; CDR2 reads FQGNSA. The CDR3 spans 14 residues.

This clonotype was seen at least ten times. The chain has TRBV28 and TRBJ2-7, with D perhaps matching TRBD2 (5 bases). The germline CDR1 and CDR2 sequences are MDHEN and SYDVKM. This CDR3 is built from 12 residues. Trimming shortened V by 3 bases and J by 3 bases, and 6 bases separated the two germline ends. The CDR3 sequence is CASSLAGYEQYF. CDR3 sequence (DNA): TGTGCCAGCAGTTTGGCGGGCTACGAGCAGTACTTC.

In its sample, this clonotype was seen a few times. The chain has TRBV29-1 and TRBJ2-7; D may correspond to TRBD1 or TRBD2 (6 bases each). Trimming pared 3 bases from V and 1 base from J, leaving 13 bases between. CDR1 is SQVTM and CDR2 is ANQGSEA in the germline V gene. There are 14 residues in the CDR3. This CDR3 is CSVDGGRGSYEQYF. The CDR3 DNA reads TGCAGCGTTGATGGGGGGCGCGGATCCTACGAGCAGTACTTC.

The V and J genes are TRBV6-2 or TRBV6-3 and TRBJ2-7; no definite D call. The CDR3 contains 13 residues. Per the germline V gene, CDR1 is MNHEY and CDR2 is SVGEGT. With 5 bases removed from V and 12 bases from J, the gap between germline ends came to 20 bases. CDR3 residues: CASSEGTPLSPYF. CDR3 DNA sequence: TGTGCCAGCAGTGAAGGAACACCCCTATCACCGTACTTC.

This clonotype was detected only a few times. V and J are TRBV29-1 and TRBJ1-2; D remains ambiguous. Looked up from germline, CDR1 is SQVTM and CDR2 is ANQGSEA. The V and J ends lost 4 bases and 5 bases respectively, with 11 bases between them. This CDR3 comprises 12 residues. For the CDR3, the DNA is TGCAGCGTTGGTGGGGATTTGTATGGCTACACCTTC. Translation gives CSVGGDLYGYTF. The variable domain in full, completed from reference TRBV29-1 and TRBJ1-2, reads SAVISQKPSRDICQRGTSLTIQCQVDSQVTMMFWYRQQPGQSLTLIATANQGSEATYESGFVIDKFPISRPNLTFSTLTVSNMSPEDSSIYLCSVGGDLYGYTFGSGTRLTVV.

This chain connects TRBV6-6 to TRBJ1-5; the D is unclear. Germline V lookup: CDR1 MNHNY, CDR2 SVGAGI (reference sequence). The CDR3 runs to 15 residues. V lost 8 bases and J lost 1, with 15 bases in between. The CDR3 sequence is CASCPEGRSNQPQHF. CDR3 in DNA: TGTGCCAGCTGCCCCGAAGGGAGGAGCAATCAGCCCCAGCATTTT.

V usage is TRBV10-3 and J usage is TRBJ2-7; possible D gene TRBD2, 6 bases. The CDR3 has 18 amino acids. Per germline, CDR1 ENHRY and CDR2 SYGVKD. Trimming removed 1 base at V and 0 bases at J, with 19 bases between. The CDR3 region is CAISELGRPGLGSYEQYF. CDR3 nucleotides: TGTGCCATCAGTGAGTTGGGCCGACCGGGACTCGGCTCCTACGAGCAGTACTTC.

This clonotype showed up just once. The genes are TRBV18 and TRBJ2-7; a weak D match, TRBD2 (5 bases). V was clipped by 2 bases and J by 1 base, with 9 bases between them. Per germline, CDR1 KGHSH and CDR2 LQKENI. CDR3 size: 14 residues. CDR3 sequence (DNA): TGTGCCAGCTCACCAGGGAGTCGGTCCTACGAGCAGTACTTC. Protein product: CASSPGSRSYEQYF.

The genes are TRBV9 and TRBJ2-3, with no clear D. V was trimmed by 4 bases and J by 5 bases, leaving 8 bases between them. The CDR3 contains 12 residues. Germline V gene lookup returns CDR1 SGDLS and CDR2 YYNGEE. CDR3 nucleotide sequence: TGTGCCAGCAGCAAACAGCGAGATACGCAGTATTTT. Its protein is CASSKQRDTQYF.

The CDR3 bases are TGCAGCGTACGCGGGGGAAACATTCAGTTCTTC. This translates into CSVRGGNIQFF. The chain joins TRBV29-1 to TRBJ2-1; 7 bases are a match to TRBD2. Germline CDR1 is SQVTM and CDR2 is ANQGSEA. V lost 6 bases and J lost 13; bases outside the gene matches: 9. This CDR3 is 11 amino acids long.

The chain uses TRBV18 and TRBJ2-5, with D possibly TRBD2 on 5 matching bases. V was shortened by 3 bases and J by 1 base, with 12 bases between the two germline ends. CDR3 size: 15 residues. From germline, CDR1 is KGHSH and CDR2 LQKENI. The CDR3 DNA reads as TGTGCCAGCTCACCGAGGAGGTGGCCCCAAGAGACCCAGTACTTC. As protein: CASSPRRWPQETQYF.

This clonotype was observed a handful of times. This rearrangement joins TRBV29-1 to TRBJ2-1; TRBD2 matches 8 bases. J gave up 6 bases and V 6 bases, and 10 bases lay outside the gene matches. Germline V lookup: CDR1 SQVTM, CDR2 ANQGSEA. This CDR3 has 14 residues. CDR3 bases: TGCAGCGTCCCGGGACTAGTTTATATCAATGAGCAGTTCTTC. Its translation is CSVPGLVYINEQFF.

V gene TRBV18 combines with J gene TRBJ2-7, with 9 bases lining up with TRBD1. CDR1 is KGHSH, CDR2 LQKENI, per germline. Trimming removed 6 bases from V and 2 bases from J; junction bases left unmatched: 8. The CDR3 is 15 residues long. Here the CDR3 reads CASSEGQGLTYEQYF. DNA of the CDR3: TGTGCCAGCTCGGAAGGACAGGGGCTTACCTACGAGCAGTACTTC.

In its sample, this clonotype was seen many times. The rearrangement links TRBV7-6 to TRBJ1-2; D is uncertain. Trimming took off 4 bases at V and 3 bases at J, with 21 bases between the two ends. Germline CDR1 is SGHVS and CDR2 is FNYEAQ. CDR3 length: 17 residues. The CDR3 DNA reads TGTGCCAGCAGCTCTTCCAGAGGTGCCGGAGTCGACTATGGCTACACCTTC. The encoded protein is CASSSSRGAGVDYGYTF.

This clonotype was observed many times. The rearrangement links TRBV18 to TRBJ2-7; the D gene is possibly TRBD1 (5 bases). Trimming removed 6 bases from V and 3 bases from J, with 15 bases in between. This CDR3 is built from 14 residues. Per the germline V gene, CDR1 is KGHSH and CDR2 is LQKENI. CDR3 in DNA: TGTGCCAGCTCGTTGGTGGGGCAGAACTACGAGCAGTACTTC. This encodes CASSLVGQNYEQYF.

V gene TRBV28 combines with J gene TRBJ2-3; TRBD1 might be the D (6 bases). With 7 bases removed from V and 2 bases from J, the gap between germline ends came to 19 bases. Germline V gives CDR1 MDHEN, CDR2 SYDVKM. The CDR3 consists of 16 residues. The CDR3 loop reads CASNNEAGQFTDTQYF. The CDR3 nucleotides read TGTGCCAGCAACAATGAGGCAGGACAGTTCACAGATACGCAGTATTTT. Variable domain in full (rest from reference TRBV28 and TRBJ2-3): DVKVTQSSRYLVKRTGEKVFLECVQDMDHENMFWYRQDPGLGLRLIYFSYDVKMKEKGDIPEGYSVSREKKERFSLILESASTNQTSMYLCASNNEAGQFTDTQYFGPGTRLTVL.

The chain employs TRBV28 and TRBJ2-1, with D tentatively TRBD1 (5 bases). V lost 4 bases and J lost 7, with 14 bases in between. The CDR3 extends over 14 amino acids. Germline assignment: CDR1 MDHEN and CDR2 SYDVKM. CDR3 protein: CASSSPRKGNEQFF. CDR3 bases: TGTGCCAGCAGTTCCCCTCGTAAGGGGAATGAGCAGTTCTTC.